A single TCR beta chain is shown here with its context. Its antigen is still unknown. This entry is derived from a study of T cell repertoires in cytomegalovirus infection. Overall study: Signatures in public TCR beta sequences pointed to both CMV infection and matching HLA type.

Trimming at V came to 2 bases and at J to 5 bases, leaving 3 bases not matched to a gene. The CDR3 is made up of 14 amino acids. Per the germline V gene, CDR1 is SGDLS and CDR2 is YYNGEE. TCRdb fed the reads into MiXCR, producing one record per CDR3 protein. Among roughly 860,000 distinct CDR3 sequences listed, approximately 30% were seen once. Points from the study as a whole: There were HLA-C-restricted CMV-specific TCR beta clonotypes dominating the ex vivo response.

This rearrangement joins TRBV9 to TRBJ1-2; 10 positions agree with TRBD1. This clonotype was sampled from a human donor in good health (CMV status not recorded). Some clones in this sample may be carry-over from other donors' samples. Sequenced here: cultured CD8+ T cells from PBMCs, sampled from culture after CMV antigen stimulation. The CDR3, as DNA: TGTGCCAGCAGCGTGGACAGGGGGAAGTATGGCTACACCTTC. The encoded protein is CASSVDRGKYGYTF.